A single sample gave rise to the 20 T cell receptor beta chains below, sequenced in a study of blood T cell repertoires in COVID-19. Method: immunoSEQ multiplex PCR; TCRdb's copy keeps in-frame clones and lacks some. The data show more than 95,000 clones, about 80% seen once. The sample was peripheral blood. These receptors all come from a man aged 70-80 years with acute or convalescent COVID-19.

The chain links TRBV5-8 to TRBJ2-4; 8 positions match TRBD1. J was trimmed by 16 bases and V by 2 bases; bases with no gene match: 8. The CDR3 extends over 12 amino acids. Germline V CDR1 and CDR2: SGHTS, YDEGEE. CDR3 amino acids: CASSFGTGLRYF. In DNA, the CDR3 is TGTGCCAGCAGCTTCGGGACAGGTTTGAGATACTTC.

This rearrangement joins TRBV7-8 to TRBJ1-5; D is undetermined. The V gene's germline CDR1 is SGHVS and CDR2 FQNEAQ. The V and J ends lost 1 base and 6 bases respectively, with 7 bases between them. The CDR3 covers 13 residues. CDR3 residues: CASSLELGQPQHF. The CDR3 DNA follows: TGTGCCAGCAGCTTAGAACTAGGTCAGCCCCAGCATTTT.

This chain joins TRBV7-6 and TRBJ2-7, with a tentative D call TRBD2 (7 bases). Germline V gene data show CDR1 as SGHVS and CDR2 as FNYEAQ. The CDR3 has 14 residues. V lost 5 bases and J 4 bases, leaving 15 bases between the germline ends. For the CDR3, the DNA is TGTGCCAGCAGCAAGGGGGGGGCCCTTTACGAGCAGTACTTC. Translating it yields CASSKGGALYEQYF.

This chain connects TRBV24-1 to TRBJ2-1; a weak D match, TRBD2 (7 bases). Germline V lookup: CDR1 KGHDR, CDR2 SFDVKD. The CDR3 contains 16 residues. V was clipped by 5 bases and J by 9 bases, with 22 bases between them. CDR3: CATSVGGQSPRVEQFF. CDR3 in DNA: TGTGCCACCAGTGTGGGGGGGCAGTCCCCCCGGGTTGAGCAGTTCTTC.

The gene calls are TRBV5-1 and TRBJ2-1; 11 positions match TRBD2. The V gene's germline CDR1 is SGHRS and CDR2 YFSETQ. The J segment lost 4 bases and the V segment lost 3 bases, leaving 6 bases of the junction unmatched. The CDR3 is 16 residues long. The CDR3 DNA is TGCGCCAGCAGCTGGGGGACTAGCGGAAAATACAATGAGCAGTTCTTC. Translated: CASSWGTSGKYNEQFF.

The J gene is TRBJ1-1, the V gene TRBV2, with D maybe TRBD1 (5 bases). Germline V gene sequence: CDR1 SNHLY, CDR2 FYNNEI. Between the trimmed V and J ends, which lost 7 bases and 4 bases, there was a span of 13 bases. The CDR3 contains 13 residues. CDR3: CASTEGVGTEAFF. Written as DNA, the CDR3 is TGTGCCAGCACCGAAGGGGTTGGCACTGAAGCTTTCTTT.

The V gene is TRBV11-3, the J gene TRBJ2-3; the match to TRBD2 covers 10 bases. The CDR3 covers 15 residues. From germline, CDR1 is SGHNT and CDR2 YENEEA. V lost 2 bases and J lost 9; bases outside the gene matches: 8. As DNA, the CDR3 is TGTGCCAGCAGCTTATCCCGTGAGACTAGCGGGACGCAGTATTTT. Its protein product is CASSLSRETSGTQYF. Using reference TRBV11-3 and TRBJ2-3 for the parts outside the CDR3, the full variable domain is EAGVVQSPRYKIIEKKQPVAFWCNPISGHNTLYWYLQNLGQGPELLIRYENEEAVDDSQLPKDRFSAERLKGVDSTLKIQPAELGDSAVYLCASSLSRETSGTQYFGPGTRLTVL.

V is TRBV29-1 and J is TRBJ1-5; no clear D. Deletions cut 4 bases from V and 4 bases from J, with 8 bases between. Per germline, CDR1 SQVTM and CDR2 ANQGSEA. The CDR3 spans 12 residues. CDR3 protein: CSVGDINQPQHF. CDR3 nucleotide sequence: TGCAGCGTTGGTGACATAAATCAGCCCCAGCATTTT.

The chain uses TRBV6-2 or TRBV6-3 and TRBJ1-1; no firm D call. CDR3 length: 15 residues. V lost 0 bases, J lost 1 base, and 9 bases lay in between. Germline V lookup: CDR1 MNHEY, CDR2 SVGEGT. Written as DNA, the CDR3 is TGTGCCAGCAGTTACTCGATGTCCGGGAACACTGAAGCTTTCTTT. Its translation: CASSYSMSGNTEAFF.

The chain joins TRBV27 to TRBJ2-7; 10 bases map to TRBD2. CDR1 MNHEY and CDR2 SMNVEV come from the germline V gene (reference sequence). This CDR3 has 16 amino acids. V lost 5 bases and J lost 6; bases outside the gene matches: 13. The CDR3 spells CASSPQGAGGVAEQYF. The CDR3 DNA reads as TGTGCCAGCAGTCCCCAGGGAGCGGGAGGGGTCGCCGAGCAGTACTTC.

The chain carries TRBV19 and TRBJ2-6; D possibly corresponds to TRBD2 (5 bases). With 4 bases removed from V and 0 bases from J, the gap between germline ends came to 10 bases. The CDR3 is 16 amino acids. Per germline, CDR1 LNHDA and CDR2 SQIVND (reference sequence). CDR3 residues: CASSTGLTSGANVLTF. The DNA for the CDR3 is TGTGCCAGTAGTACCGGACTTACCTCTGGGGCCAACGTCCTGACTTTC. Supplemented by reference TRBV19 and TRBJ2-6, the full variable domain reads DGGITQSPKYLFRKEGQNVTLSCEQNLNHDAMYWYRQDPGQGLRLIYYSQIVNDFQKGDIAEGYSVSREKKESFPLTVTSAQKNPTAFYLCASSTGLTSGANVLTFGAGSRLTVL.

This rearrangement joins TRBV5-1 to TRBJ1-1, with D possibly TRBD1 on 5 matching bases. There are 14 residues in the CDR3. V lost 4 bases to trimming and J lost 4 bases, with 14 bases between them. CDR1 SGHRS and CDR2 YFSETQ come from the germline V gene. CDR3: CASSLGGGATEAFF. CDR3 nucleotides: TGCGCCAGCAGCCTCGGGGGAGGGGCCACTGAAGCTTTCTTT.

The CDR3 protein is CAIRTGTGNYEQYF. Written as DNA, the CDR3 is TGTGCCATCAGAACCGGGACAGGTAATTACGAGCAGTACTTC. V usage is TRBV10-3 and J usage is TRBJ2-7, with 8 nucleotides matching TRBD1. V lost 6 bases, J lost 4 bases, and 8 bases stayed unmatched. CDR3 size: 14 residues. Per germline, CDR1 ENHRY and CDR2 SYGVKD.

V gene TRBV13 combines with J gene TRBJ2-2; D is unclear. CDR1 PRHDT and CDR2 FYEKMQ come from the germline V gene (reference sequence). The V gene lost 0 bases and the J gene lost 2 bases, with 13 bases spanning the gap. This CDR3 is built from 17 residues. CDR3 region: CASSLGIGRLNTGELFF. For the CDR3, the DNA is TGTGCCAGCAGCTTAGGGATAGGCAGGCTAAACACCGGGGAGCTGTTTTTT.

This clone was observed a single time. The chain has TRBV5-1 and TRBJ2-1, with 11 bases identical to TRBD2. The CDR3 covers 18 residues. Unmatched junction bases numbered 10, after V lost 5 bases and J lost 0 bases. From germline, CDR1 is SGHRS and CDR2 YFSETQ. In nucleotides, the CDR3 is TGCGCCAGCAGTCACGGGACTAGCGGCCCCTTCTCCTACAATGAGCAGTTCTTC. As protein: CASSHGTSGPFSYNEQFF.

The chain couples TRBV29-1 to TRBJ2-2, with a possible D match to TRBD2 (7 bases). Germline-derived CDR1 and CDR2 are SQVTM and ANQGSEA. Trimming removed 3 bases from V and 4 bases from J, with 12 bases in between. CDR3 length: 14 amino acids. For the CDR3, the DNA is TGCAGCGTTGAGGGGGGGCTGACCACCGGGGAGCTGTTTTTT. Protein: CSVEGGLTTGELFF.

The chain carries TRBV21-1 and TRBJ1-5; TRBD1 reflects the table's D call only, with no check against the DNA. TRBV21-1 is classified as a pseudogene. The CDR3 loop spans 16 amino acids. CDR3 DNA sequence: TGTGCCAGCAGACTTAAAAGGACATCTAGCAATCAGCCCCAGCATTTT. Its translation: CASRLKRTSSNQPQHF.

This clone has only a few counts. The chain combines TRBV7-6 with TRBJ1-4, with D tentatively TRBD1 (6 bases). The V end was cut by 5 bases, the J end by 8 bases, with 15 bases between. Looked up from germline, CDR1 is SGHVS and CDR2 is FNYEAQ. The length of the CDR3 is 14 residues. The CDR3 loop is CASSQAGTKEKLFF. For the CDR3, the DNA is TGTGCCAGCAGCCAAGCAGGGACAAAAGAAAAACTGTTTTTT.

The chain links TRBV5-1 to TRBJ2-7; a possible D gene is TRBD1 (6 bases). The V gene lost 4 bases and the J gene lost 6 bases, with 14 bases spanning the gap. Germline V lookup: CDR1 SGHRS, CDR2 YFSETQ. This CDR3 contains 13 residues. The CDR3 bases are TGCGCCAGCAGCCGAACAGGGTTTGGCGAGCAGTACTTC. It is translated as CASSRTGFGEQYF. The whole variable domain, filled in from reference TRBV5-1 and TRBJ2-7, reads KAGVTQTPRYLIKTRGQQVTLSCSPISGHRSVSWYQQTPGQGLQFLFEYFSETQRNKGNFPGRFSGRQFSNSRSEMNVSTLELGDSALYLCASSRTGFGEQYFGPGTRLTVT.

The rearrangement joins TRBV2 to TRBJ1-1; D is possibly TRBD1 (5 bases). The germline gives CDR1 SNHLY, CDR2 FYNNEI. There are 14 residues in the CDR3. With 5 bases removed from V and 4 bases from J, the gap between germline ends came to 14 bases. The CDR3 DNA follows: TGTGCCAGCAGTTCGCTGGGGGGGAGCACTGAAGCTTTCTTT. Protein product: CASSSLGGSTEAFF.